This T cell receptor beta chain derives from a study of blood T cell repertoires in COVID-19. Study-level information: PBMCs, B-cell-depleted T cells, or T cells provided the cDNA or gDNA that made up the material.

Data came from immunoSEQ multiplex PCR; TCRdb stores just in-frame clones and leaves some out. The sample shows 250,000 or so clones, around 89% of them seen only once. This clone is a singleton in its sample. V gave up 6 bases and J gave up 4 bases; unmatched junction bases: 7. The CDR3 is 15 amino acids. The V gene's germline CDR1 is SNHLY and CDR2 FYNNEI. This receptor was obtained from a woman between 25 and 40 years old with acute COVID-19. What was sequenced was PBMCs or T cells enriched from blood (not recorded which). The chain employs TRBV2 and TRBJ1-5; 9 bases align to TRBD1. As DNA, the CDR3 is TGTGCCAGCAGGGCAGGACAGGGGATGAATCAGCCCCAGCATTTT. Translation: CASRAGQGMNQPQHF.